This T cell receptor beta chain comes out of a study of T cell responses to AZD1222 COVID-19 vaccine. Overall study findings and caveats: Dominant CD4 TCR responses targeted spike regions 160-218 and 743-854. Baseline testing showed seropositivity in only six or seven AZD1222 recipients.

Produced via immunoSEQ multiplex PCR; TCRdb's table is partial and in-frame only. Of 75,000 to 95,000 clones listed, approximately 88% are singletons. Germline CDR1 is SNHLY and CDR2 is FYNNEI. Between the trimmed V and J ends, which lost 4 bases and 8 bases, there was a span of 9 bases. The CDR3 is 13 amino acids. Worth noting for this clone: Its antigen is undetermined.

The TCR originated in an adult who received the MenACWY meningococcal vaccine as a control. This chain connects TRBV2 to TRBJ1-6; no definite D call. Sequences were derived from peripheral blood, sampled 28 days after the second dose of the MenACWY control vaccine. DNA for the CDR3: TGTGCCAGCAGTGTATCACGGGATTCACCCCTCCACTTT. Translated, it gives CASSVSRDSPLHF.